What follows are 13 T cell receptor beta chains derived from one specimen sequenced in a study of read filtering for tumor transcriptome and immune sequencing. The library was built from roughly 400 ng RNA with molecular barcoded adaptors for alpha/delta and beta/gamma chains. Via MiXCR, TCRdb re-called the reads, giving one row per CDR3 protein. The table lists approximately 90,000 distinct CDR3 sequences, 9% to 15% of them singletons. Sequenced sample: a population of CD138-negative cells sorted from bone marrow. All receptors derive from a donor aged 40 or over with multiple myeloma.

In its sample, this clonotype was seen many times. For the CDR3, the DNA is TGTGCCAGCAGTTTAGGAGGGCTCCCGGGTGATCAGCCCCAGCATTTT. Translating gives CASSLGGLPGDQPQHF. The chain recombines TRBV12-3 or TRBV12-4 with TRBJ1-5; unclear D gene. The CDR3 is 16 amino acids. Trimming shortened V by 1 base and J by 5 bases, and 15 bases separated the two germline ends.

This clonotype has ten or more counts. The CDR3 coding sequence is TGCGCCAGCAGCTTGGAACTAGATGATGAGCAGTTCTTC. It codes for CASSLELDDEQFF. V and J are TRBV5-1 and TRBJ2-1; D might be TRBD2 (5 bases). CDR1 and CDR2 from the germline V gene are SGHRS and YFSETQ. The CDR3 runs 13 residues. The V end lost 0 bases, the J end lost 8 bases, and 9 bases lay between the germline ends. The full variable domain, in which reference TRBV5-1 and TRBJ2-1 provide the parts outside the CDR3, is KAGVTQTPRYLIKTRGQQVTLSCSPISGHRSVSWYQQTPGQGLQFLFEYFSETQRNKGNFPGRFSGRQFSNSRSEMNVSTLELGDSALYLCASSLELDDEQFFGPGTRLTVL.

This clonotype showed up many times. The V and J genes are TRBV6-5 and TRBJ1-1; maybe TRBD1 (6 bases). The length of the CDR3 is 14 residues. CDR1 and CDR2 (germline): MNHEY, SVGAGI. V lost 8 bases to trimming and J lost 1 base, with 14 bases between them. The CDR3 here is CASGLQGSNTEAFF. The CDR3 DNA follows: TGTGCCAGCGGACTACAGGGATCGAACACTGAAGCTTTCTTT.

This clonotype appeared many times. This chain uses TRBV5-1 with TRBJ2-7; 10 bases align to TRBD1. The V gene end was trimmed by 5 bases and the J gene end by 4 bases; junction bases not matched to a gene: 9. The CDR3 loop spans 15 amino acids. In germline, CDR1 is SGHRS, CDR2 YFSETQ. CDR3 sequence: CASRIDGTGVYEQYF. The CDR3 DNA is TGCGCCAGCAGGATCGACGGGACAGGGGTTTACGAGCAGTACTTC.

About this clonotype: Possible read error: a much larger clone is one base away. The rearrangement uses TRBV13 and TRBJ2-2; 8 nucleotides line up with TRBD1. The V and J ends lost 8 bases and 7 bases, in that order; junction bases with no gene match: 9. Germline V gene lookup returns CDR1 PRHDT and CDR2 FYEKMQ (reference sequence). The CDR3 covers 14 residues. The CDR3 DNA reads TGTGCCAGCGGCGATTCAGGGGGCATCGGGGAGCTGTTTTTT. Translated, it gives CASGDSGGIGELFF.

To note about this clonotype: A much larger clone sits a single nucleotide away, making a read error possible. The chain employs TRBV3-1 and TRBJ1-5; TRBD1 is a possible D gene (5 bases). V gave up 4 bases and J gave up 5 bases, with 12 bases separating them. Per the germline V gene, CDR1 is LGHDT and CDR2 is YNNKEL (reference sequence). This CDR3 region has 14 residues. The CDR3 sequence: CASSLGLADQPQHF. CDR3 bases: TGTGCCAGCAGCCTGGGGCTGGCAGATCAGCCCCAGCATTTT.

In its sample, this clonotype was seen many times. The CDR3 nucleotides read TGTGCCAGCCGTTCCGGACAGCAAGAGACCCAGTACTTC. Translated: CASRSGQQETQYF. The J gene is TRBJ2-5, the V gene TRBV18; maybe TRBD1 (6 bases). This CDR3 is 13 amino acids long. CDR1 is KGHSH, CDR2 LQKENI, per germline. The V end lost 8 bases, the J end lost 2 bases, and 12 bases lay between the germline ends.

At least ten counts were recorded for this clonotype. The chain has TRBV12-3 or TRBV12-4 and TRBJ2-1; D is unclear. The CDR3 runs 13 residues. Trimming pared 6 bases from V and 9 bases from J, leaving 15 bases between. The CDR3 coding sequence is TGTGCCAGCAGCCTGCAGATTTTTGCTGAGCAGTTCTTC. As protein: CASSLQIFAEQFF.

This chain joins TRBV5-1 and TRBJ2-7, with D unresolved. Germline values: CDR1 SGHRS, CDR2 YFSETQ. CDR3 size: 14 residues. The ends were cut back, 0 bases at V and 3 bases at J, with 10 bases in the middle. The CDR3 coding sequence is TGCGCCAGCAGCTTGGGAGCAGCCCTCTACGAGCAGTACTTC. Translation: CASSLGAALYEQYF.

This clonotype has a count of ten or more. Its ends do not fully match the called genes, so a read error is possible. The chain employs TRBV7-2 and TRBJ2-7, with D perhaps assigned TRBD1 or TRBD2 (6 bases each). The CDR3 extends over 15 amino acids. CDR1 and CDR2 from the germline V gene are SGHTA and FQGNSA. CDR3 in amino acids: CASSPRGETSHEQYF. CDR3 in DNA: TGTGCCAGCAGCCCAAGGGGGGAGACCTCCCACGAGCAGTACTTC.

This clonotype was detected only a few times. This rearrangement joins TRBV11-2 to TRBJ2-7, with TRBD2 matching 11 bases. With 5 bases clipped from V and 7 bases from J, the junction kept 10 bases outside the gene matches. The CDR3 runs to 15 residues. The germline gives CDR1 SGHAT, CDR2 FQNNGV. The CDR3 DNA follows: TGTGCCAGCAGCACGGGACTAGCGGTAGCTGCTGAGCAGTACTTC. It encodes CASSTGLAVAAEQYF.

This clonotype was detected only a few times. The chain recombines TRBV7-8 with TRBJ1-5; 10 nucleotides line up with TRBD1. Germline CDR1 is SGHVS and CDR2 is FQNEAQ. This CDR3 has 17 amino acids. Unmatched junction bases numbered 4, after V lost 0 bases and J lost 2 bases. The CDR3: CASSLAGDRGGNQPQHF. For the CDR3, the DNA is TGTGCCAGCAGCTTAGCGGGGGACAGGGGTGGCAATCAGCCCCAGCATTTT. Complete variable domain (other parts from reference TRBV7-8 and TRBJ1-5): GAGVSQSPRYKVAKRGQDVALRCDPISGHVSLFWYQQALGQGPEFLTYFQNEAQLDKSGLPSDRFFAERPEGSVSTLKIQRTQQEDSAVYLCASSLAGDRGGNQPQHFGDGTRLSIL.

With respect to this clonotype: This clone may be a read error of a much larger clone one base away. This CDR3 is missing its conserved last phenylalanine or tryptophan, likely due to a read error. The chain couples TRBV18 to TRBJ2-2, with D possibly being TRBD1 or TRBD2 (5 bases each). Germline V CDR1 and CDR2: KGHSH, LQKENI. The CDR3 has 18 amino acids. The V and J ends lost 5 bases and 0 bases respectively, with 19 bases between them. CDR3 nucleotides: TGTGCCAGCTCATTCTTATCACCCCAGGGACCGAACACCGGGGAGCTGTTTCTT. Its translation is CASSFLSPQGPNTGELFL.